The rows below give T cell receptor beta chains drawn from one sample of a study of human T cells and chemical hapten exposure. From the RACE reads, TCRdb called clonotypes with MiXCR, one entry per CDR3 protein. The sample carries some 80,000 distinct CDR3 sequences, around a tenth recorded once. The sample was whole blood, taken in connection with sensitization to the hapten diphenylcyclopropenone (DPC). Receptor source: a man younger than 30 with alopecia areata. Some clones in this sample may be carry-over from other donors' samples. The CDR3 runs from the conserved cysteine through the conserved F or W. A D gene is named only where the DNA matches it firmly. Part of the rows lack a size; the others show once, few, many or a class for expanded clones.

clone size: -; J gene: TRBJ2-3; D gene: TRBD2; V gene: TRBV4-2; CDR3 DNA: TGTGCCAGCAGCCCTGAGACTAGCGGGGGCACAGATACGCAGTATTTT; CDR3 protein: CASSPETSGGTDTQYF
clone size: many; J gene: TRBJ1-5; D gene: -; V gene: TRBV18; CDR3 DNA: TGTGCCAGCTCACCCGCGGCAGGGTACAATCAGCCCCAGCATTTT; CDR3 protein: CASSPAAGYNQPQHF
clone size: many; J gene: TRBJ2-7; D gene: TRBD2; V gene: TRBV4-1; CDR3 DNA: TGCGCCAGCAGCCACCCCGAGGGCGGGGGGGCCGACGAGCAGTACTTC; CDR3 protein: CASSHPEGGGADEQYF
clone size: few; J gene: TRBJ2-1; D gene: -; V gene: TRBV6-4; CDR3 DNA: TGTGCCAGCAGTGAAAAAGCGGACCCCTACAATGAGCAGTTCTTC; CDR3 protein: CASSEKADPYNEQFF
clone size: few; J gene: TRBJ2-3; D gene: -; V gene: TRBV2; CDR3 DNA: TGTGCCAGCAAAGTGATGGGATCTAGCACAGATACGCAGTATTTT; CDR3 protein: CASKVMGSSTDTQYF
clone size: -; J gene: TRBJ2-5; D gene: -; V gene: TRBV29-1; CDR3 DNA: TGCAGCGTTGTACCGAGCAGAGAGACCCAGTACTTC; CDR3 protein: CSVVPSRETQYF
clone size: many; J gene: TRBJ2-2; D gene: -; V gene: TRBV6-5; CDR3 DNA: TGTGCCAGCAGCCAAGGACTTAACGCGAACACCGGGGAGCTGTTTTTT; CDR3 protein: CASSQGLNANTGELFF
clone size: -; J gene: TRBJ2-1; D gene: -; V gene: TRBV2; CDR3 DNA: TGTGCCAGCAGTGAGAGAGGGGTGGCCAATGAGCAGTTCTTC; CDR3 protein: CASSERGVANEQFF
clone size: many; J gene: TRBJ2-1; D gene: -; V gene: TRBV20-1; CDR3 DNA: TGCAGTGCTAGCACTACAGGGAAGAGCTCCTACAATGAGCAGTTCTTC; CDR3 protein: CSASTTGKSSYNEQFF
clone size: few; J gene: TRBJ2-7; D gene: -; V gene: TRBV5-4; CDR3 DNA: TGTGCCAGCAGCCTTCTAGATACCTCCCTCCCCCGCGAGCAGTACTTC; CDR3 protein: CASSLLDTSLPREQYF
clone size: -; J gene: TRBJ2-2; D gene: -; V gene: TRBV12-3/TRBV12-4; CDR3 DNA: TGTGCCAGCAGTTTTGGGGGGCCGAACACCGGGGAGCTGTTTTTT; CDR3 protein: CASSFGGPNTGELFF
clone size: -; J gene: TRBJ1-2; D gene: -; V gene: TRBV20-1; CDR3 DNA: TGCAGTGCTAGCGGCAACAGTGAAAACTATGGCTACACCTTC; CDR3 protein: CSASGNSENYGYTF
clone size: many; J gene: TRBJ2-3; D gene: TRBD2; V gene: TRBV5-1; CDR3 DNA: TGCGCCAGCAGCTCGGGTCAGCGGGGGCTCAGCACAGATACGCAGTATTTT; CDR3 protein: CASSSGQRGLSTDTQYF
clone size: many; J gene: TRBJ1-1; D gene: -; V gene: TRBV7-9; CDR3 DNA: TGTGCCAGCAGCATAAGCGCCGCGCGGATGAACACTGAAGCTTTCTTT; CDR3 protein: CASSISAARMNTEAFF
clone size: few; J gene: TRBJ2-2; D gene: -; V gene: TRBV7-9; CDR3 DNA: TGTGCCAGCAGCTCGCCGACATACACCGGGGAGCTGTTTTTT; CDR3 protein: CASSSPTYTGELFF
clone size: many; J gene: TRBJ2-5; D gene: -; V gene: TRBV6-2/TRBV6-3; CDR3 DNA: TGTGCCAGCAGTTCGCAGCAAGAGACCCAGTACTTC; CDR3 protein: CASSSQQETQYF
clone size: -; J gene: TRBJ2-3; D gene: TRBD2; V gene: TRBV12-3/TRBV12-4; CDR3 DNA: TGTGCCAGCAGTTTTTTGGGGAGGGCAGATACGCAGTATTTT; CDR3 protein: CASSFLGRADTQYF
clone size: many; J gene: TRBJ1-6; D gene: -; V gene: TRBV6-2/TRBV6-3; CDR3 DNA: TGTGCCAGCAGTTATCAGGGACCCCTCCACTTT; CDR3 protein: CASSYQGPLHF
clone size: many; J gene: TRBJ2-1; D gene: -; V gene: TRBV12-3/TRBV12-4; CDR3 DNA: TGTGCCAGCAGTTTATACCATGAGCAGTTCTTC; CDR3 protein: CASSLYHEQFF
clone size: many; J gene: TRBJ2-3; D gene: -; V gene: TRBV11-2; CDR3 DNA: TGTGCCAGCAGCTTTTGGGGGGCAGTCCTTAGCACAGATACGCAGTATTTT; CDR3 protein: CASSFWGAVLSTDTQYF
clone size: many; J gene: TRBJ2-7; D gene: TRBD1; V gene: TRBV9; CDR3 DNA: TGTGCCAGCAGCCAGGACAGGGCGCTTGGGGGAAGCTCCTACGAGCAGTACTTC; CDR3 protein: CASSQDRALGGSSYEQYF
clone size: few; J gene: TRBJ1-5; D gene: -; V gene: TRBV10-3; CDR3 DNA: TGTGCCATCAGTGAGTCCGATCAGCCCCAGCATTTT; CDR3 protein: CAISESDQPQHF
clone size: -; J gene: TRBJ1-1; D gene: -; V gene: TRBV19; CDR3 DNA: TGTGCCAGTAGAGGTAACCGGGAGCACCCTGAAGCTTTCTTT; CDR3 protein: CASRGNREHPEAFF
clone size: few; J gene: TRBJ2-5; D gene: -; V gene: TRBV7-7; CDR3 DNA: TGTGCCAGCAGCTTTAATCCACAAGAGACCCAGTACTTC; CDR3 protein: CASSFNPQETQYF
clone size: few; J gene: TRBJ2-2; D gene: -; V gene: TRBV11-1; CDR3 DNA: TGTGCCAGCAGCCCCCTTCGCGGGGCAGGCGTGGACACCGGGGAGCTGTTTTTT; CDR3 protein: CASSPLRGAGVDTGELFF
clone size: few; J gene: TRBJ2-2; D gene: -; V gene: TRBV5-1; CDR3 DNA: TGCGCCAGCAGCTTGGGACTGGACACCGGGGAGCTGTTTTTT; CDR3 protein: CASSLGLDTGELFF
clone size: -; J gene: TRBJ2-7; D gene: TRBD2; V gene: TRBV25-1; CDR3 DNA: TGTGCCAGCAGTGAATTTGGTGGGACTAGTCATTTC; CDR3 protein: CASSEFGGTSHF
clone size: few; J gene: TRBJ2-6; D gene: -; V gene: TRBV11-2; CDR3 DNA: TGTGCCAGCAGCTTCACGATATCTGGGGCCAACGTCCTGACTTTC; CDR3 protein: CASSFTISGANVLTF
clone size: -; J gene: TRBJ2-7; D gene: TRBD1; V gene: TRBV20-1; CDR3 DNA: TGCAGTGGGGCGGACAGGGACATCTACGAGCAGTACTTC; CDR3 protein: CSGADRDIYEQYF
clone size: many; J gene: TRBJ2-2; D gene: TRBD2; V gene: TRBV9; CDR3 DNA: TGTGCCAGCAGCGATTCTAGCGGTAACACCGGGGAGCTGTTTTTT; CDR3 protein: CASSDSSGNTGELFF
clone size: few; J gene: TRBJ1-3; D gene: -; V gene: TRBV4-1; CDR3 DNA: TGCGCCAGCAGCCTAGACGAAACTGGAAACACCATATATTTT; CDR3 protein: CASSLDETGNTIYF
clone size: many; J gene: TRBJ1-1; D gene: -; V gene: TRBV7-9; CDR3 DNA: TGTGCCAGCAGCTTAGTCGGGGGGTTTCACACTGAAGCTTTCTTT; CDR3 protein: CASSLVGGFHTEAFF
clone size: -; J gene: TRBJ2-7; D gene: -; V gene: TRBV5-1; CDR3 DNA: TGCGCCAGCAGCTTCGGGGGAACCTACGAGCAGTACTTC; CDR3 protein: CASSFGGTYEQYF
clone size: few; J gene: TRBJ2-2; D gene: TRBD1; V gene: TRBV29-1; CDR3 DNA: TGCAGCGGACAGGGTATAAACACCGGGGAGCTGTTTTTT; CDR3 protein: CSGQGINTGELFF
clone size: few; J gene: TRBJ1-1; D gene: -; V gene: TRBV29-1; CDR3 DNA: TGCAGCGTTGAGGGCAGAGCCATCACTGAAGCTTTCTTT; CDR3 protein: CSVEGRAITEAFF
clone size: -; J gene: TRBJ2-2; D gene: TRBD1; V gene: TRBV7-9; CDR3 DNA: TGTGCCAGCCCCGGGACAGGAAACACCGGGGAGCTGTTTTTT; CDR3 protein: CASPGTGNTGELFF
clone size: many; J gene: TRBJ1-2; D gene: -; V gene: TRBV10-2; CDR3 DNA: TGCGCCAGCAGTGAGTACGGAGGGGACTATGGCTACACCTTC; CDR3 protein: CASSEYGGDYGYTF
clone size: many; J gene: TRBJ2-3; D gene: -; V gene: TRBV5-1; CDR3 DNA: TGCGCCAGCAGCCGCTCCTACGACGGTGATACGCAGTATTTT; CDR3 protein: CASSRSYDGDTQYF
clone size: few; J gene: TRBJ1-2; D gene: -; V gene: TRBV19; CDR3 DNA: TGTGCCAGTAGCCCTGGGGGGGCGGGCTACACCTTC; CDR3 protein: CASSPGGAGYTF
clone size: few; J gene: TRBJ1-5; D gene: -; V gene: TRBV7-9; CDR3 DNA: TGTGCCAGCAGCTTAGACGTCGATCAGCCCCAGCATTTT; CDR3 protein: CASSLDVDQPQHF